This T cell receptor (beta chain) emerged from a study of regulatory T cells in long-lasting Graves disease. General study findings and limits: The TCR repertoire of persistent Graves' patients was less diverse than that of newly diagnosed ones. Analyses excluded thyroid tissue, covering peripheral blood alone.

The time point was: persistent/refractory GD, antithyroid drugs over 5 years with positive TRAb. There was RNA extracted from PBMCs, and the TCR library was made from it. Patient provenance is recorded as an endocrinology department in Xi'an, China. CDR3-region Arm-PCR and iRepertoire HTBI primers produced the TCR beta libraries. TCRdb re-analysed the multiplex PCR reads in MiXCR, keeping a single row per CDR3 protein. The sample has under 450,000 distinct CDR3 sequences; 20% to 25% are singletons. The table lists this clonotype with many counts. Its target is not known. This sequence originates from a woman aged 40 to 49 with Graves disease. The material sequenced was peripheral blood mononuclear cells (PBMCs), taken when the disease was refractory, from a patient treated with antithyroid drugs.

DNA for the CDR3: TGTGCCAGCAGTCTTCCAGGAACCTACGAGCAGTACTTC. This encodes CASSLPGTYEQYF. The rearrangement joins TRBV28 to TRBJ2-7; D unresolved. V lost 5 bases and J 2 bases, leaving 10 bases between the germline ends. This CDR3 has 13 residues. From germline, CDR1 is MDHEN and CDR2 SYDVKM.